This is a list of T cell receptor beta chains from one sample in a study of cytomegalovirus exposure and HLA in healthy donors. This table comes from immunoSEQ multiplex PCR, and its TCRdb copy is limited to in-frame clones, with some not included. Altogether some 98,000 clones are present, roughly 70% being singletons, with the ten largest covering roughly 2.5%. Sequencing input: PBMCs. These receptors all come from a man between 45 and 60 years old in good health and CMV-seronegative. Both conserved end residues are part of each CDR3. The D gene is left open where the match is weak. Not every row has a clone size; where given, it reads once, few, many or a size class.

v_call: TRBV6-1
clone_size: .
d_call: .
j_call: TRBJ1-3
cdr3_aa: CASRPRGFSGNTIYF
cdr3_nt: TGTGCCAGCAGACCCAGGGGTTTCTCTGGAAACACCATATATTTT

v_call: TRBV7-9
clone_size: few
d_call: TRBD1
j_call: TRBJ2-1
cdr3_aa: CASSPDRGSYNEQFF
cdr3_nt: TGTGCCAGCAGTCCCGACAGGGGATCCTACAATGAGCAGTTCTTC

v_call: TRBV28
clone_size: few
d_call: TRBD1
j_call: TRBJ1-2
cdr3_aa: CASSPRTGGLFGYTF
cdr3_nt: TGTGCCAGCAGTCCGCGGACAGGGGGCCTTTTTGGCTACACCTTC

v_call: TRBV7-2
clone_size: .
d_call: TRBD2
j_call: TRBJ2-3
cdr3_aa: CASSLTGTSGRTSTDTQYF
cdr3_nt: TGTGCCAGCAGCTTAACCGGGACTAGCGGGAGAACTAGCACAGATACGCAGTATTTT

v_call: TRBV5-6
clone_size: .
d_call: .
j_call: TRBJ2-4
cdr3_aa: CASLKRQLAKNIQYF
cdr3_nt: TGTGCCAGCCTGAAAAGACAGCTAGCCAAAAACATTCAGTACTTC

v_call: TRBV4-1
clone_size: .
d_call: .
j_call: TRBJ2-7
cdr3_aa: CASSQESSNSQYF
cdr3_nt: TGCGCCAGCAGCCAAGAATCTAGCAATTCGCAGTACTTC

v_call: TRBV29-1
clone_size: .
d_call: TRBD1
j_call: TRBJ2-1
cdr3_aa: CSVWEAGQGLYNEQFF
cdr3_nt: TGCAGCGTTTGGGAGGCGGGACAGGGGCTATACAATGAGCAGTTCTTC

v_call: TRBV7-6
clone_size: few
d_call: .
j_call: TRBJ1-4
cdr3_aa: CASSTWTASNEKLFF
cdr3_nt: TGTGCCAGCAGCACCTGGACAGCCTCTAATGAAAAACTGTTTTTT

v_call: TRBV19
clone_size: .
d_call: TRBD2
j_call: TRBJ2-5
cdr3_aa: CASSIAGGETQYF
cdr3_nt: TGTGCCAGTAGTATTGCGGGAGGGGAGACCCAGTACTTC

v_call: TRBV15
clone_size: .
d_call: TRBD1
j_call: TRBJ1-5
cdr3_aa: CATSRDWRGTGVQPQHF
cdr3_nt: TGTGCCACCAGCAGAGATTGGCGCGGGACAGGGGTTCAGCCCCAGCATTTT

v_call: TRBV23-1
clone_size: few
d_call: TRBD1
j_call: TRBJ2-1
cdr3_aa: CASNGARGHGVFF
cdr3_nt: TGCGCCAGCAATGGTGCCAGGGGGCACGGCGTCTTCTTC

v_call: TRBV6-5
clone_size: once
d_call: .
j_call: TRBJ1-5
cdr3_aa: CASSAGETNQPQHF
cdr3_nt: TGTGCCAGCAGTGCAGGGGAAACCAATCAGCCCCAGCATTTT

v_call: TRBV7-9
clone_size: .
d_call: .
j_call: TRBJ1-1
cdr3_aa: CASSLEQGGAFF
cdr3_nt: TGTGCCAGCAGCCTAGAACAGGGTGGGGCTTTCTTT

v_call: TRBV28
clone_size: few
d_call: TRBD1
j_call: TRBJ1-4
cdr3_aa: CATSGGQAKEKLFF
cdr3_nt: TGTGCCACATCTGGGGGACAGGCGAAAGAAAAACTGTTTTTT

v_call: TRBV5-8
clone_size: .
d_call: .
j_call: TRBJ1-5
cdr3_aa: CASSLSGYSNQPQHF
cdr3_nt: TGTGCCAGCAGCTTGAGCGGTTATAGCAATCAGCCCCAGCATTTT

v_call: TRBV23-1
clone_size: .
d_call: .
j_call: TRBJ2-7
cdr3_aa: CASSQFRRLDSFPPYEQYF
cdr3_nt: TGCGCCAGCAGTCAATTTAGGCGCCTCGACAGTTTCCCTCCCTACGAGCAGTACTTC

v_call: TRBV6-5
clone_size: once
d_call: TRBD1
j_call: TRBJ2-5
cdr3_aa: CASSSGQGARETQYF
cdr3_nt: TGTGCCAGCAGTTCCGGACAGGGGGCGCGGGAGACCCAGTACTTC

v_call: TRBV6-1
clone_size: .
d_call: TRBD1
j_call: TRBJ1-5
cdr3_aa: CASSDFWTGEDQPQHF
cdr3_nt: TGTGCCAGCAGTGATTTCTGGACAGGGGAGGATCAGCCCCAGCATTTT

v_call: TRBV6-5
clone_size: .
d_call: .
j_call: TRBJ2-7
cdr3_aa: CASSYGTGNEQYF
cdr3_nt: TGTGCCAGCAGTTACGGCACGGGTAACGAGCAGTACTTC

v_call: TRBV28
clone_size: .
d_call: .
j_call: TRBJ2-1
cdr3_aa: CASSFRDFSYNEQFF
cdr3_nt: TGTGCCAGCAGTTTCAGGGACTTCTCCTACAATGAGCAGTTCTTC

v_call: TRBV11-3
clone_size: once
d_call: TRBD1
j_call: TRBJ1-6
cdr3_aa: CASSFGTVNSPLHF
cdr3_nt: TGTGCCAGCAGCTTTGGGACAGTGAATTCACCCCTCCACTTT

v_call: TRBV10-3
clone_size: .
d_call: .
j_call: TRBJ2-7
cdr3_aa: CAIRGQSYEQYF
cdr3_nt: TGTGCCATCAGAGGACAGTCCTACGAGCAGTACTTC

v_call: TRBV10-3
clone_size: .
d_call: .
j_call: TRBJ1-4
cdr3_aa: CAIRKTDINEKLFF
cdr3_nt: TGTGCCATCAGGAAGACAGACATTAATGAAAAACTGTTTTTT

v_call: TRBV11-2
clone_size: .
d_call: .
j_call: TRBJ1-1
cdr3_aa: CASSPPGHLGTEAFF
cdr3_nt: TGTGCCAGCAGCCCACCGGGACACTTGGGCACTGAAGCTTTCTTT

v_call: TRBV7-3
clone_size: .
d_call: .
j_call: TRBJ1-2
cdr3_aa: CASSFENRAGYTF
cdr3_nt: TGTGCCAGCAGCTTCGAGAACAGGGCTGGCTACACCTTC

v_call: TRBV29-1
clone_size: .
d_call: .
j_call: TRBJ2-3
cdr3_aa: CSVVHNPTDTQYF
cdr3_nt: TGCAGCGTTGTACATAACCCCACAGATACGCAGTATTTT

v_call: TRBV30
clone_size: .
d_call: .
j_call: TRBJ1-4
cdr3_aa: CAWRSNFGQYEKLFF
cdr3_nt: TGTGCCTGGAGGAGTAACTTTGGACAGTATGAAAAACTGTTTTTT

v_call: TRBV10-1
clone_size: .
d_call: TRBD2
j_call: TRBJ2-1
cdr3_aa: CASSDASGGQTSGSYNEQFF
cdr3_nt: TGCGCCAGCAGTGATGCGAGCGGGGGCCAAACCTCAGGCTCCTACAATGAGCAGTTCTTC

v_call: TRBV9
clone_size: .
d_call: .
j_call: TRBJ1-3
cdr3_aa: CASSAGRGAGGNTIYF
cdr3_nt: TGTGCCAGCAGCGCCGGGCGGGGAGCAGGTGGAAACACCATATATTTT